These 10 T cell receptor beta chains were sequenced from one sample in a study of cytomegalovirus exposure and HLA in healthy donors. PCR was performed using 60 Vbeta and 13 Jbeta primers. Sequencing was performed with immunoSEQ multiplex PCR; in TCRdb, only in-frame clones are kept and a portion is missing. The profile shows approximately 37,000 clones, roughly 81% of them singletons. Sequencing was done on a sample of PBMCs. The receptors originated from a man aged 25 to 45 in good health and CMV-seronegative.

The V gene is TRBV30, the J gene TRBJ2-5; possibly TRBD2 for D (5 bases). The germline CDR1 and CDR2 sequences are GTSNPN and SVGIG (reference sequence). V was shortened by 1 base and J by 3 bases, with 12 bases between the two germline ends. This CDR3 has 14 residues. DNA for the CDR3: TGTGCCTGGAGTGGGGAGTTGGCGGAAGAGACCCAGTACTTC. This codes for CAWSGELAEETQYF.

The V and J genes are TRBV7-2 and TRBJ2-5; TRBD2 matches 8 bases. The DNA end favors TRBJ2-7, so the J call may be wrong. CDR1 is SGHTA, CDR2 FQGNSA, per germline. The CDR3 sequence is 15 residues long. CDR3: CASSPTSGLSYEQYF. The CDR3 region has the DNA TGTGCCAGCAGCCCTACTAGCGGTCTCTCCTACGAGCAGTACTTC.

The rearrangement joins TRBV19 to TRBJ1-5; D remains ambiguous. Deletions cut 1 base from V and 6 bases from J, with 7 bases between. The CDR3 length is 13 residues. CDR1 is LNHDA, CDR2 SQIVND, per germline (reference sequence). CDR3 sequence: CASSIAVAQPQHF. The CDR3 coding sequence is TGTGCCAGTAGTATAGCCGTGGCTCAGCCCCAGCATTTT.

The chain employs TRBV18 and TRBJ1-2; perhaps TRBD1 as D (5 bases). Germline values: CDR1 KGHSH, CDR2 LQKENI. The V and J ends lost 4 bases and 8 bases respectively, with 20 bases between them. The CDR3 totals 15 residues. The DNA for the CDR3 is TGTGCCAGCTCACTCAGTTCAGGGCGGGAAAAAGGCTACACCTTC. The encoded protein is CASSLSSGREKGYTF. The whole variable domain, remainder taken from reference TRBV18 and TRBJ1-2, is NAGVMQNPRHLVRRRGQEARLRCSPMKGHSHVYWYRQLPEEGLKFMVYLQKENIIDESGMPKERFSAEFPKEGPSILRIQQVVRGDSAAYFCASSLSSGREKGYTFGSGTRLTVV.

Ten or more counts support this clone. The rearrangement uses TRBV6-5 and TRBJ2-6; 7 nucleotides line up with TRBD1. There are 15 residues in the CDR3. Losses at the gene ends were 6 bases for V and 0 bases for J; bases not matched to a gene: 2. Germline V lookup: CDR1 MNHEY, CDR2 SVGAGI. CDR3 amino acids: CASSRDSSGANVLTF. CDR3 coding DNA: TGTGCCAGCAGCCGGGACAGCTCTGGGGCCAACGTCCTGACTTTC.

In this sample, this clone turned up once. The chain has TRBV6-1 and TRBJ1-1, with 7 positions matching TRBD1. After removal of 6 bases from V and 8 bases from J, the junction contained 6 bases not matched to a gene. The V gene's germline CDR1 is MNHNS and CDR2 SASEGT. This CDR3 has 12 amino acids. CDR3 in amino acids: CASSLTGREAFF. CDR3 in DNA: TGTGCCAGCAGCCTGACAGGGAGGGAAGCTTTCTTT.

The CDR3, as DNA: TGTGCCAGCAGCGTAGAGCCAGGGGGCCATGGCTACACCTTC. Its translation is CASSVEPGGHGYTF. This chain uses TRBV9 with TRBJ1-2; 8 bases line up with TRBD1. With 0 bases clipped from V and 6 bases from J, the junction kept 4 bases outside the gene matches. Germline V gene sequence: CDR1 SGDLS, CDR2 YYNGEE. CDR3 length equals 14 residues.

This clone occurred a few times. CDR3 amino acids: CASSLAHRGSGGYTF. The CDR3 DNA reads as TGTGCCAGCAGCTTAGCGCACAGGGGGTCGGGTGGCTACACCTTC. V gene TRBV7-8 combines with J gene TRBJ1-2; TRBD1 matches at 8 bases. Germline values: CDR1 SGHVS, CDR2 FQNEAQ. V gave up 0 bases and J gave up 7 bases; unmatched junction bases: 7. The CDR3 loop spans 15 amino acids.

This clone was counted between two and nine times. J is TRBJ1-2 and V is TRBV5-4; D unclear. Between the trimmed V and J ends, which lost 7 bases and 2 bases, there was a span of 6 bases. The CDR3 covers 11 residues. Germline lookup yields CDR1 SGHNT and CDR2 YYREEE (reference sequence). CDR3 in amino acids: CASGPNYGYTF. CDR3 DNA sequence: TGTGCCAGCGGGCCGAACTATGGCTACACCTTC.

The chain recombines TRBV6-1 with TRBJ1-3; the match to TRBD1 covers 7 bases. Germline V gene lookup returns CDR1 MNHNS and CDR2 SASEGT. Trimming removed 8 bases from V and 0 bases from J; junction bases left unmatched: 7. The CDR3 has 15 residues. CDR3 residues: CASDPGQSSGNTIYF. The CDR3 bases are TGTGCCAGCGATCCGGGACAGAGCTCTGGAAACACCATATATTTT.